The TCR beta chain under discussion was sequenced for a study of blood T cell repertoires in COVID-19 (dated by TCRdb to the early 2020s). Notes on the research overall: Samples from collaborators originated in the United States, Italy and Spain and spanned both the acute and convalescent phases of COVID-19. The material from the prospective study consisted of cDNA or gDNA derived from T cells, B-cell-depleted T cells, or PBMCs. The dataset comprised deeply sampled blood TCRbeta repertoires from subjects exposed to, actively infected with, or recovered from COVID-19. The repertoires were made available in a free public database intended to serve as a resource for research on the immune response to SARS-CoV-2. The samples were drawn from two sources: the first 160 participants of the ongoing ImmuneRACE study, and 950 to 1,500 subjects contributed by 6 global collaborators. A de-identified subject ID, COVID-19 status, age in years and sex were almost always included in the sample metadata. Where HLA class I and class II types were available, the types were taken from metadata supplied by the sample provider, not from assay-based typing.

Summary of the overall study and its limitations: The quantity of clinical and demographic metadata differed by source and by participant and was supplied without curation.

TCRbeta CDR3 regions were amplified from genomic DNA by means of the immunoSEQ Assay, a bias-controlled multiplex PCR. Per the authors' processing: Within the assay, amplification of reference gene primers was used to estimate how many nucleated cells each sample contained. To quantify the absolute abundance of each unique TCRbeta CDR3 rearrangement, sequence reads were collapsed and filtered. For each sample, productive Simpson clonality was calculated as the square root of Simpson's diversity index across productive rearrangements. TCRdb took this table from immuneACCESS and kept in-frame rearrangements with V and J called. Such tables lack part of the clones; where checked against another copy, unresolved V genes explain under half of the gap, and the rest is unexplained. V and J calls and clone size are as listed in that table; D and trimming were resolved from the DNA. The sample yields about 180,000 clones; approximately 87% were counted once. The top ten constitute 15% to 20% of the sample.

At one collaborating source in Seattle, patients were enrolled during active infection and were followed longitudinally through the course of disease. The collaborating institutions used their own protocols to collect whole blood in K2EDTA tubes. For TCRbeta analysis, collaborators shipped samples in one of three forms: frozen whole blood, isolated PBMCs, or DNA extracted from either of those sample types. For this clone: Its cognate antigen has yet to be identified. It has no much larger one-base neighbor in the sample; base qualities were not kept.

Reading from cysteine to phenylalanine, the CDR3 counts 16 amino acids. CDR3 DNA only is kept here, 48 bases in frame from base 1. From V the trimming removes 0 bases and from J it removes 3 bases, while the gene matches leave 4 bases of the junction unaccounted for. The germline V gene (reference sequence) specifies SGHAT as CDR1 and FQDESV as CDR2. In this chain, TRBV11-1 is recombined with TRBJ2-1; TRBD2 matches 8 bases in the middle. Sequences were obtained from peripheral blood. The source of this sequence is an older person with COVID-19, enrolled during active disease. The CDR3 region has the sequence CASSLARTSYYNEQFF. The DNA is as follows: TGTGCCAGCAGCTTAGCAAGGACTAGCTACTACAATGAGCAGTTCTTC. The full variable domain, completed from the reference TRBV11-1 and TRBJ2-1 proteins outside the CDR3, reads EAEVAQSPRYKITEKSQAVAFWCDPISGHATLYWYRQILGQGPELLVQFQDESVVDDSQLPKDRFSAERLKGVDSTLKIQPAELGDSAMYLCASSLARTSYYNEQFFGPGTRLTVL.